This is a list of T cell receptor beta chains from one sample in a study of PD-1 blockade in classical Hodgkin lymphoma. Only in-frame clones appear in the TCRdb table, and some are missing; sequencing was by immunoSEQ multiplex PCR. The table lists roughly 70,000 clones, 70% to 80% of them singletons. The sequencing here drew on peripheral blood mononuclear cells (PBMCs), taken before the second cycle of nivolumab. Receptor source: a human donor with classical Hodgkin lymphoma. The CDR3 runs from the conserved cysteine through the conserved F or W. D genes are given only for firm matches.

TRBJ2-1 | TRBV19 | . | CASSIAGREQFF
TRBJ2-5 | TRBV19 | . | CASSTSSLRETQYF
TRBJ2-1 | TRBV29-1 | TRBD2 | CSVSSSGGAEEQFF
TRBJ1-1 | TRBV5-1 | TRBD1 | CASSPFQGENTEAFF
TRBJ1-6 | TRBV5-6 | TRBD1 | CASSLGQGDGRSPLHF
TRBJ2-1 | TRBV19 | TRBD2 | CASSSLTGLAGDTEQFF
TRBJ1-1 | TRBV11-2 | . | CASSLEVVPLNTEAFF
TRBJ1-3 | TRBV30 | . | CAWSTGTYSGNTIYF
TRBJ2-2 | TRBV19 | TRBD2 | CASRAGPTTGELFF
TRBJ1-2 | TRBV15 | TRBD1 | CATSTRTGAYGYTF
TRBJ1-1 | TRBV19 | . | CASSKLSTVNTEAFF
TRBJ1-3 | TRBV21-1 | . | CASSVPLGDRGDKDTIYF
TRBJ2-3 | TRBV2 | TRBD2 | CASSVGRDYREYF
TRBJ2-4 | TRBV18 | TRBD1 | CASSSDRGAKNIQYF
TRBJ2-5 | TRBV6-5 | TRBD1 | CASSYVGDSQETQYF
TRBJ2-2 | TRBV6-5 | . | CASSYEGGELFF
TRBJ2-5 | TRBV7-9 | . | CASSWRQIQETQYF
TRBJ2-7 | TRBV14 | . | CASSQKNRWGEGQYF
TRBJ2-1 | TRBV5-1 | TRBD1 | CASSFTGGLDEQFF
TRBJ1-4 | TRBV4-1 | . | CASSQDWVTGEKLFF
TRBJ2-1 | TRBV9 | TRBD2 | CASGSETAGGPFNEQFF
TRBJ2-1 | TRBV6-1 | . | CASSEKVEGNEQFF
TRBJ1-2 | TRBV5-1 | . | CASSLSVKGSDGYTF
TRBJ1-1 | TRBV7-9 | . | CASTGLNTEAFF
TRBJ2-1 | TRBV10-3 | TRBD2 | CATTSTSGRADEQFF
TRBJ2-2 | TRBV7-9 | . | CASSLAPPGVGEPFF
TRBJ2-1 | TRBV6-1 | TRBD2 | CASSGVAGVGEQFF
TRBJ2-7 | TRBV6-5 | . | CASSTPGAPGWGQYF